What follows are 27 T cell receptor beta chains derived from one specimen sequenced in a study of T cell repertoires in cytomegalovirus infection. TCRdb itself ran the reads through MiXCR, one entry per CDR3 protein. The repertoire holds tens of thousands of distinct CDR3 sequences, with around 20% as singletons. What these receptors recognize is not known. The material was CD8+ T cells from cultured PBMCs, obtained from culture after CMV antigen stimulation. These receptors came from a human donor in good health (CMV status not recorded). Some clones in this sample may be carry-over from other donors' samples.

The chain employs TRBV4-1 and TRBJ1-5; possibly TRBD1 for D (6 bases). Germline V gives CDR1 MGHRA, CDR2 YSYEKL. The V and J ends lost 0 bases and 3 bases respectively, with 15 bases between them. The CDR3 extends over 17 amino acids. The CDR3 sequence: CASSQDSGQNYNQPQHF. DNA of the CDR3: TGCGCCAGCAGCCAAGACTCCGGACAGAATTACAATCAGCCCCAGCATTTT.

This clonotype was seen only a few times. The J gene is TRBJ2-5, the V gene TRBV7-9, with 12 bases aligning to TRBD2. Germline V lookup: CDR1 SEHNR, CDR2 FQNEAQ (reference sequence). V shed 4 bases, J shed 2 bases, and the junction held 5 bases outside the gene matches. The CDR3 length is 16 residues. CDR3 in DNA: TGTGCCAGCAGCTCGACTAGCGGGGGCCGACAAGAGACCCAGTACTTC. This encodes CASSSTSGGRQETQYF.

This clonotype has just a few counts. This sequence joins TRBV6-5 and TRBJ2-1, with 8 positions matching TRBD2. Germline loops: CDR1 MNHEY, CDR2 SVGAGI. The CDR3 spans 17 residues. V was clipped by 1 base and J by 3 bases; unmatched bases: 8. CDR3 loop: CASSYYLSGSIYNEQFF. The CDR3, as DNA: TGTGCCAGCAGTTACTATTTGAGCGGGAGTATCTACAATGAGCAGTTCTTC.

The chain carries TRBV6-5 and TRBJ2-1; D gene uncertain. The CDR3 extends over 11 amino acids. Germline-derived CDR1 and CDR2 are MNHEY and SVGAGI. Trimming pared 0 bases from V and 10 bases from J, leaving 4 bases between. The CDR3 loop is CASSYSREQFF. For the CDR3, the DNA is TGTGCCAGCAGTTACTCGCGGGAGCAGTTCTTC.

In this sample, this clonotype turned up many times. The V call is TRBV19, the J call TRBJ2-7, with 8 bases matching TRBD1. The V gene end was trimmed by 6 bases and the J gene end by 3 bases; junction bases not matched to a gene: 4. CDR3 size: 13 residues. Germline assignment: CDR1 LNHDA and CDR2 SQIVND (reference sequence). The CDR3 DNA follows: TGTGCCAGTAGCCCCGGGACAGGCTACGAGCAGTACTTC. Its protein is CASSPGTGYEQYF.

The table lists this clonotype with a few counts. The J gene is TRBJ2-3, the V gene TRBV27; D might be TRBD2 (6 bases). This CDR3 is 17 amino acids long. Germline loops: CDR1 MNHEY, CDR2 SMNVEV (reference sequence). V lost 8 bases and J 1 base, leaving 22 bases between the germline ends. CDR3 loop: CASGITEGTPRTDTQYF. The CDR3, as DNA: TGTGCCAGCGGTATCACCGAAGGGACTCCCCGCACAGATACGCAGTATTTT.

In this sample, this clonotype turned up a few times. For the CDR3, the DNA is TGTGCCAGCAGTACCGACAGGAACACTGAAGCTTTCTTT. Its protein is CASSTDRNTEAFF. The chain has TRBV12-3 or TRBV12-4 and TRBJ1-1, with D perhaps TRBD1 (5 bases). V was trimmed by 5 bases and J by 1 base, leaving 8 bases between them. The length of the CDR3 is 13 residues.

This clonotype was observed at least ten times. Written as DNA, the CDR3 is TGTGCCAGCAGCCCCGTTTCCACTCTCTCCTACAATGAGCAGTTCTTC. This codes for CASSPVSTLSYNEQFF. J is TRBJ2-1 and V is TRBV7-9; D unclear. V lost 5 bases and J lost 0, with 14 bases in between. The CDR3 spans 16 residues. CDR1 and CDR2 (germline): SEHNR, FQNEAQ (reference sequence). The full variable domain, with the rest looked up from reference TRBV7-9 and TRBJ2-1, is DTGVSQNPRHKITKRGQNVTFRCDPISEHNRLYWYRQTLGQGPEFLTYFQNEAQLEKSRLLSDRFSAERPKGSFSTLEIQRTEQGDSAMYLCASSPVSTLSYNEQFFGPGTRLTVL.

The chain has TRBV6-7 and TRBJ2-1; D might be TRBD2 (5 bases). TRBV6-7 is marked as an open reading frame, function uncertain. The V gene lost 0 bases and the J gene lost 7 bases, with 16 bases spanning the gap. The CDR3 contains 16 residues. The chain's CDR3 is CASSYSNEGEANEQFF. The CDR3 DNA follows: TGTGCCAGCAGTTACTCGAACGAGGGAGAGGCGAATGAGCAGTTCTTC.

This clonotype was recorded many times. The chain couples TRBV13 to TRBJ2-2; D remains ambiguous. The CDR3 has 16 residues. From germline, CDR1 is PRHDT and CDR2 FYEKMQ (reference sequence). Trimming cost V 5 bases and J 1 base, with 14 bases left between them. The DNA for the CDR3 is TGTGCCAGCAGCCGAACGGGCAGCTGGAACACCGGGGAGCTGTTTTTT. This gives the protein CASSRTGSWNTGELFF. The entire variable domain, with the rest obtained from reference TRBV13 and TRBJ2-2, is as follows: AAGVIQSPRHLIKEKRETATLKCYPIPRHDTVYWYQQGPGQDPQFLISFYEKMQSDKGSIPDRFSAQQFSDYHSELNMSSLELGDSALYFCASSRTGSWNTGELFFGEGSRLTVL.

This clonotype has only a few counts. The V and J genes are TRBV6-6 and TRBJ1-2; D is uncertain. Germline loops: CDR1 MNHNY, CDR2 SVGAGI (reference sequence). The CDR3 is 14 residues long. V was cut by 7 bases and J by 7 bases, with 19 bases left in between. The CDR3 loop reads CASTSDGAVVGYTF. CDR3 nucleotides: TGTGCCAGCACCTCAGACGGAGCCGTGGTTGGCTACACCTTC.

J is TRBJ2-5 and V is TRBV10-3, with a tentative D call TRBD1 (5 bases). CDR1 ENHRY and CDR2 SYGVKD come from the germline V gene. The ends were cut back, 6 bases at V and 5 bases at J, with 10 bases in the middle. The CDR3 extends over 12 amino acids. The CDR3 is CAISQGEETQYF. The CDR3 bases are TGTGCCATCAGCCAGGGTGAGGAGACCCAGTACTTC.

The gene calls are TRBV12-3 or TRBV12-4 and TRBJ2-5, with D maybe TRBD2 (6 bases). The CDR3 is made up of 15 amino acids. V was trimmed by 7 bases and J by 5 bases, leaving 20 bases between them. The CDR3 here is CASNSWSGGWETQYF. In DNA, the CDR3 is TGTGCCAGCAATTCTTGGTCCGGGGGATGGGAGACCCAGTACTTC.

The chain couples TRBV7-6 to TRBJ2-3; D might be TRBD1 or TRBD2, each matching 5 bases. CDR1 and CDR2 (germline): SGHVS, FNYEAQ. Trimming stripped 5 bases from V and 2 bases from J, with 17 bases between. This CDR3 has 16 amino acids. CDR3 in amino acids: CASSLGTIRHTDTQYF. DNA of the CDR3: TGTGCCAGCAGCCTAGGGACCATACGGCACACAGATACGCAGTATTTT. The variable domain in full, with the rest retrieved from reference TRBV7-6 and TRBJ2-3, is GAGVSQSPRYKVTKRGQDVALRCDPISGHVSLYWYRQALGQGPEFLTYFNYEAQQDKSGLPNDRFSAERPEGSISTLTIQRTEQRDSAMYRCASSLGTIRHTDTQYFGPGTRLTVL.

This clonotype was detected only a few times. CDR3 residues: CASSSRPSGDTQYF. DNA of the CDR3: TGTGCCAGCAGCTCTAGGCCTTCCGGAGATACGCAGTATTTT. The chain links TRBV7-8 to TRBJ2-3; D is unresolved. The length of the CDR3 is 14 residues. Germline CDR1 reads SGHVS; CDR2 reads FQNEAQ. The germline V and J ends were trimmed by 4 bases and 5 bases, with 13 bases remaining between them.

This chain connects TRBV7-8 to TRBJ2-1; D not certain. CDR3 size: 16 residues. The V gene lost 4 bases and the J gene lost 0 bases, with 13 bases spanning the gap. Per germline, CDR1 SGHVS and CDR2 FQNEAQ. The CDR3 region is CASSWTDVSSYNEQFF. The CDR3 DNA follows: TGTGCCAGCAGCTGGACGGACGTGAGCTCCTACAATGAGCAGTTCTTC.

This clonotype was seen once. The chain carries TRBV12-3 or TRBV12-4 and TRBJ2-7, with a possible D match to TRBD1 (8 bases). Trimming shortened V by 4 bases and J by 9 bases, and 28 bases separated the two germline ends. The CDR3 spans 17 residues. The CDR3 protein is CASSSSSGEGQVLRQYF. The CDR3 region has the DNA TGTGCCAGCAGTTCTTCCTCCGGGGAGGGACAGGTACTAAGGCAGTACTTC.

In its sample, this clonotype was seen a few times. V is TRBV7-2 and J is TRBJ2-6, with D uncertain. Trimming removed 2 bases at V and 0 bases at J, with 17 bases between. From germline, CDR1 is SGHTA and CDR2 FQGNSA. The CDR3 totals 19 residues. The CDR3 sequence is CASSLRLGISSSGANVLTF. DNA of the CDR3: TGTGCCAGCAGCTTAAGATTGGGGATCTCAAGCTCTGGGGCCAACGTCCTGACTTTC.

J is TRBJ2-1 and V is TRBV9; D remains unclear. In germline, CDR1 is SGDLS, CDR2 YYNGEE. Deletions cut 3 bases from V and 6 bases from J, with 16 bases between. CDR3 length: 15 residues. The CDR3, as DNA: TGTGCCAGCAGCGAGACGCTAGTCCCTCGCAATGAGCAGTTCTTC. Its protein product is CASSETLVPRNEQFF.

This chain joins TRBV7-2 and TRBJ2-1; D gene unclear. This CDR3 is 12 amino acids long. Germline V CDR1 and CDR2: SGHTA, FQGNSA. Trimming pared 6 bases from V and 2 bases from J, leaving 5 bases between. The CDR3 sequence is CASRSAYNEQFF. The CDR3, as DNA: TGTGCCAGCAGGTCGGCCTACAATGAGCAGTTCTTC. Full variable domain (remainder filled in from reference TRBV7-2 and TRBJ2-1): GAGVSQSPSNKVTEKGKDVELRCDPISGHTALYWYRQSLGQGLEFLIYFQGNSAPDKSGLPSDRFSAERTGGSVSTLTIQRTQQEDSAVYLCASRSAYNEQFFGPGTRLTVL.

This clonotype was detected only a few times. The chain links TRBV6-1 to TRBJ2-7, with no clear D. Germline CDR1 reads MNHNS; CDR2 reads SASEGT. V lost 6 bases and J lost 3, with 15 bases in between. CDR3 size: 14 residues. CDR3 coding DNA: TGTGCCAGCAGCAGAACGGAAGGGTACTACGAGCAGTACTTC. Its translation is CASSRTEGYYEQYF.

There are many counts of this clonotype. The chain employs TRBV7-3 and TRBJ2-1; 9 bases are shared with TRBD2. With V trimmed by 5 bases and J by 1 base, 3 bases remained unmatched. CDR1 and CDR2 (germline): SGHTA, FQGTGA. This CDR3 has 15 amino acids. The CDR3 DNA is TGTGCCAGCAGCGCAGCGGGAGGTTCCTACAATGAGCAGTTCTTC. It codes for CASSAAGGSYNEQFF.

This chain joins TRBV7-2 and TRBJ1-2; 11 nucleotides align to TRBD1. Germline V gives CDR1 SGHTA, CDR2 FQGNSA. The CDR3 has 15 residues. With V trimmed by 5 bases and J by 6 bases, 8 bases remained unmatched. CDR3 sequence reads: CASSPTGQGGDGYTF. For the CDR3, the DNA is TGTGCCAGCAGCCCGACGGGACAGGGGGGTGATGGCTACACCTTC.

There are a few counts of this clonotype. Here the CDR3 DNA reads TGTGCCAGCAGGCCAACTAGCGGGTCCTACGAGCAGTACTTC. This sequence encodes CASRPTSGSYEQYF. V and J are TRBV6-5 and TRBJ2-7; TRBD2 matches 9 bases. Germline CDR1 is MNHEY and CDR2 is SVGAGI. This CDR3 is built from 14 residues. V trimming: 6 bases; J trimming: 1 base; junction bases outside the gene matches: 4.

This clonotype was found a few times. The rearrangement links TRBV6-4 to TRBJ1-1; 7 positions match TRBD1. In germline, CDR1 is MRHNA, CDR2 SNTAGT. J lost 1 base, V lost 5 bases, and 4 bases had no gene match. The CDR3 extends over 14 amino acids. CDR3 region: CASSPGTANTEAFF. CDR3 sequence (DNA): TGTGCCAGCAGTCCCGGGACAGCGAACACTGAAGCTTTCTTT.

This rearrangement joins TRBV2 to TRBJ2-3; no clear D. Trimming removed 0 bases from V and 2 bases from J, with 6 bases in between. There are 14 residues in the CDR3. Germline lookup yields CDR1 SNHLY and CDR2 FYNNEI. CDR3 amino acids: CASSEAGTTDTQYF. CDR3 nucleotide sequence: TGTGCCAGCAGTGAAGCTGGTACCACAGATACGCAGTATTTT. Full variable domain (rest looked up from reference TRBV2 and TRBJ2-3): EPEVTQTPSHQVTQMGQEVILRCVPISNHLYFYWYRQILGQKVEFLVSFYNNEISEKSEIFDDQFSVERPDGSNFTLKIRSTKLEDSAMYFCASSEAGTTDTQYFGPGTRLTVL.

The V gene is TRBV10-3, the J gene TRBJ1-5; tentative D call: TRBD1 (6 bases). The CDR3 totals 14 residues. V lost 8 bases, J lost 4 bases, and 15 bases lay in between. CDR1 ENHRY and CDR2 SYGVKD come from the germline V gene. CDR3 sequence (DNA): TGTGCCATCGGGGGGCTTACTGAGAATCAGCCCCAGCATTTT. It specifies CAIGGLTENQPQHF.